These T cell receptor beta chains were read from a single sample in a study of shared clonotypes between healthy human individuals. Sequencing used immunoSEQ multiplex PCR; TCRdb keeps in-frame clones, though not all of them. The sample includes approximately 2.4 million clones, approximately 94% of them seen just once. Sequenced sample: naive CD4+ T cells sorted from blood. These receptors all come from a man between 18 and 29 years old in good health. Each CDR3 is given with its conserved first and last residue. A D gene is named only where the DNA matches it firmly. Where a row states a size, it is once, few, many or the class of an expanded clone; other rows omit it.

V,D,J,size,DNA,CDR3
TRBV2,TRBD1,TRBJ1-1,.,TGTGCCAGCAGGGCGGGACAGGGGACTGGGGCTTTCTTT,CASRAGQGTGAFF
TRBV5-4,.,TRBJ2-1,.,TGTGCCAGCAGCTTGCAGGTGGCTGAGCAGTTCTTC,CASSLQVAEQFF
TRBV6-5,TRBD2,TRBJ2-1,.,TGTGCCAGCAGTTACAGTACTAGCGGGGGCTACAATGAGCAGTTCTTC,CASSYSTSGGYNEQFF
TRBV15,TRBD2,TRBJ2-5,.,TGTGCCACCAGCAGAGGAGCGGGGGGGCTCCAAGAGACCCAGTACTTC,CATSRGAGGLQETQYF
TRBV7-6,.,TRBJ2-7,.,TGTGCCAGCAGCCGGAGCGGAGTGTCATACGAGCAGTACTTC,CASSRSGVSYEQYF
TRBV6-1,TRBD2,TRBJ2-7,.,TGTGCCAGCAGTGTGACTAGCGGGGGGTACGAGCAGTACTTC,CASSVTSGGYEQYF
TRBV29-1,TRBD1,TRBJ2-5,.,TGCAGCGGGCGACAGGGACAAGAGACCCAGTACTTC,CSGRQGQETQYF
TRBV2,.,TRBJ1-2,.,TGTGCCAGCAGTGATTCGGGACCGACCTATGGCTACACCTTC,CASSDSGPTYGYTF
TRBV10-3,.,TRBJ2-2,.,TGTGCCGTCCGGAACAGGGCCGGGGACACCGGGGAGCTGTTTTTT,CAVRNRAGDTGELFF
TRBV2,TRBD1,TRBJ2-7,.,TGTGCCAGCAGTTTGACAGGGGGTGAAGAGCAGTACTTC,CASSLTGGEEQYF
TRBV29-1,TRBD2,TRBJ2-1,.,TGCAGCGTTCAGCGGGACTCCTACAATGAGCAGTTCTTC,CSVQRDSYNEQFF
TRBV5-4,TRBD1,TRBJ2-1,once,TGTGCCAGCAGCTACCCAGACAGGGTCGGCAATGAGCAGTTCTTC,CASSYPDRVGNEQFF
TRBV5-1,.,TRBJ1-3,.,TGCGCCAGCAGCTTGCAGGGTTCCCCTCTACCTGGAAACACCATATATTTT,CASSLQGSPLPGNTIYF
TRBV10-3,TRBD2,TRBJ2-1,.,TGTGCCATCAGGGCTAGCGGGAGGGAATACAATGAGCAGTTCTTC,CAIRASGREYNEQFF
TRBV6-5,.,TRBJ2-1,.,TGTGCCAGCAGTTATGCAGGATCCAATGAGCAGTTCTTC,CASSYAGSNEQFF
TRBV9,.,TRBJ1-3,.,TGTGCCAGCAGCCCCAGTGGACAGTTCGGAAACACCATATATTTT,CASSPSGQFGNTIYF
TRBV2,.,TRBJ2-6,few,TGTGCCAGCACAGGGCGGGTCTCTGGGGCCAACGTCCTGACTTTC,CASTGRVSGANVLTF
TRBV10-3,TRBD2,TRBJ2-2,.,TGTGCCATCAGTGAGTCGAGGGCTAGCGGTGAGGTTGGGGAGCTGTTTTTT,CAISESRASGEVGELFF
TRBV5-6,.,TRBJ2-5,.,TGTGCCAGCAGCTTGGATTCGGAACAAGAGACCCAGTACTTC,CASSLDSEQETQYF
TRBV5-4,.,TRBJ2-1,.,TGTGCCAGCAGCTTGGCCGGCAGGGAAGGGAACAATGAGCAGTTCTTC,CASSLAGREGNNEQFF
TRBV28,TRBD1,TRBJ1-4,.,TGTGCCAGCACATCACAGGGGGCGGATGAAAAACTGTTTTTT,CASTSQGADEKLFF
TRBV9,TRBD2,TRBJ2-5,.,TGTGCATCAAATTTAGCGGGGGGTTACCAAGAGACCCAGTACTTC,CASNLAGGYQETQYF
TRBV27,.,TRBJ1-5,.,TGTGCCAGCAGTTTACGAGTCAATCAGCCCCAGCATTTT,CASSLRVNQPQHF
TRBV27,TRBD2,TRBJ2-7,.,TGTGCCAGCAGTCCTCCCGGACGGGGTAGCGGGGGATCCTACGAGCAGTACTTC,CASSPPGRGSGGSYEQYF
TRBV28,TRBD1,TRBJ2-7,.,TGTGCCAGCAGTCCGGGACAGGGAAACGAGCAGTACTTC,CASSPGQGNEQYF
TRBV5-6,.,TRBJ1-1,.,TGTGCCAGCAGCTTGGAAATACGGAGCACTGAAGCTTTCTTT,CASSLEIRSTEAFF
TRBV4-1,.,TRBJ1-2,.,TGCGCCAGCAGCCAAGATCTCTCCCGCTATGGCTACACCTTC,CASSQDLSRYGYTF
TRBV6-1,.,TRBJ1-6,.,TGTGCCAGCAGCAGTACCTATAATTCACCCCTCCACTTT,CASSSTYNSPLHF
TRBV7-9,TRBD1,TRBJ1-1,.,TGTGCCAGCAGCCAGGGGGCTGAAGCTTTCTTT,CASSQGAEAFF
TRBV18,.,TRBJ1-1,.,TGTGCCAGCTCACCAGGGCAGAGGAACACTGAAGCTTTCTTT,CASSPGQRNTEAFF
TRBV5-1,.,TRBJ2-5,.,TGCGCCAGCAGCTTGGGGGGCAGGAATAGCCAAGAGACCCAGTACTTC,CASSLGGRNSQETQYF
TRBV28,TRBD1,TRBJ2-2,.,TGTGCCAGCAGTCTACAGGGGGCTCGGGGCACCGGGGAGCTGTTTTTT,CASSLQGARGTGELFF
TRBV7-2,.,TRBJ1-4,.,TGTGCCAGCAGCTTAGACGGTACAACTAATGAAAAACTGTTTTTT,CASSLDGTTNEKLFF
TRBV9,.,TRBJ2-7,.,TGTGCCAGCAGCGTACTTCAGGGGCCCCCCTCGGAGCAGTACTTC,CASSVLQGPPSEQYF
TRBV7-6,TRBD2,TRBJ2-5,.,TGTGCCAGCAGCTTCCCTAGCGGACTCTCTTCGGCGACCCAGTACTTC,CASSFPSGLSSATQYF
TRBV19,.,TRBJ2-7,.,TGTGCCAGTAGTTTCGCCAAATCCTACGAGCAGTACTTC,CASSFAKSYEQYF
TRBV30,.,TRBJ2-2,.,TGTGCCTCCCCCGGTAGGAATACCGGGGAGCTGTTTTTT,CASPGRNTGELFF
TRBV5-4,TRBD2,TRBJ2-7,.,TGTGCCAGCAGCTTAGGTCTAGCGGGAAGCTCCTACGAGCAGTACTTC,CASSLGLAGSSYEQYF
TRBV7-2,.,TRBJ1-2,.,TGTGCCAGCAGCTTTCAGTCTGCTAACTATGGCTACACCTTC,CASSFQSANYGYTF
TRBV28,.,TRBJ1-3,once,TGTGCCAGCAGTTTAGGCATCAGGAGCTCTGGAAACACCATATATTTT,CASSLGIRSSGNTIYF
TRBV28,.,TRBJ2-7,.,TGTGCCAGCACCCCGGGGGGCACCTCCTACGAGCAGTACTTC,CASTPGGTSYEQYF